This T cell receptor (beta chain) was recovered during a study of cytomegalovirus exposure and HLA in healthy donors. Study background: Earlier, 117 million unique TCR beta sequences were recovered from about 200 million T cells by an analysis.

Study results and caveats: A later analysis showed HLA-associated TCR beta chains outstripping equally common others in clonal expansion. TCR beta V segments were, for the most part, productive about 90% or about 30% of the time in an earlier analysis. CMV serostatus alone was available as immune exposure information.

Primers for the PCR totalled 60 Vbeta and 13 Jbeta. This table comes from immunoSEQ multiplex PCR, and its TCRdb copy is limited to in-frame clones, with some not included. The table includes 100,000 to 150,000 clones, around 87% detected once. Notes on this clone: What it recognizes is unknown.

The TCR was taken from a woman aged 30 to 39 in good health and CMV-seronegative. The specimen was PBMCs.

The DNA for the CDR3 is TGTGCCAGCAGCCTGTGGGACTACCGGAGCGACAATGAGCAGTTCTTC. Amino acids: CASSLWDYRSDNEQFF. This chain links TRBV21-1 with TRBJ2-1; TRBD2 was called by the table and not checked on the DNA. TRBV21-1 counts as a pseudogene. CDR3 length: 16 amino acids.